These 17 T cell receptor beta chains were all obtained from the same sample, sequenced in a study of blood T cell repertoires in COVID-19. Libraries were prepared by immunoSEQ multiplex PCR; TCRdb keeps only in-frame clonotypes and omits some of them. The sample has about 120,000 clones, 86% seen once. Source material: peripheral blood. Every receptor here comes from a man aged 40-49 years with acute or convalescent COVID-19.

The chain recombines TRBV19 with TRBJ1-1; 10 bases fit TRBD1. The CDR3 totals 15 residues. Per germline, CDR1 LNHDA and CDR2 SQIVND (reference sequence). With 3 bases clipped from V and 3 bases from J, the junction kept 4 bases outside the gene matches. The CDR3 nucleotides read TGTGCCAGTAGTATGGGGACAGGGGTGGACACTGAAGCTTTCTTT. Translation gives CASSMGTGVDTEAFF.

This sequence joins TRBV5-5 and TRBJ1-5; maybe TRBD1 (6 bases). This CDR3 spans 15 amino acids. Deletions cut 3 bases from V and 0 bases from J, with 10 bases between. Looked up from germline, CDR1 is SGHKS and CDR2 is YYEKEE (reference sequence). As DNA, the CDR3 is TGTGCCAGCAGCTCTACAGGGTTTAGCAATCAGCCCCAGCATTTT. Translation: CASSSTGFSNQPQHF. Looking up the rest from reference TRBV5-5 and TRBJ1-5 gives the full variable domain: DAGVTQSPTHLIKTRGQQVTLRCSPISGHKSVSWYQQVLGQGPQFIFQYYEKEERGRGNFPDRFSARQFPNYSSELNVNALLLGDSALYLCASSSTGFSNQPQHFGDGTRLSIL.

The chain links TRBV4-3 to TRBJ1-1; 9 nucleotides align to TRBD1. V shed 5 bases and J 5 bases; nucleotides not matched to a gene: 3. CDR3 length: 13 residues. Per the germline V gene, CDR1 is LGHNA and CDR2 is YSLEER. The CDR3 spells CASSGDRATEAFF. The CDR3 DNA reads TGCGCCAGCAGCGGGGACAGGGCAACTGAAGCTTTCTTT.

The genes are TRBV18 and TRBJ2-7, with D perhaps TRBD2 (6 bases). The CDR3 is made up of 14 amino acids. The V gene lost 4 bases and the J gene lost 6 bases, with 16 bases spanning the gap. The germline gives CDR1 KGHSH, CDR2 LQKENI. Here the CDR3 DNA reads TGTGCCAGCTCACGTTCCGGAGGGGAATCCGAGCAGTACTTC. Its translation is CASSRSGGESEQYF.

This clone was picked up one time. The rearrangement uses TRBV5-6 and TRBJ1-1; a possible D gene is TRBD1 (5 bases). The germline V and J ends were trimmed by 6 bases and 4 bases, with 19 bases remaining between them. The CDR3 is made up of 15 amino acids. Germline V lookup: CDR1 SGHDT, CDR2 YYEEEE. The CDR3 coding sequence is TGTGCCAGCAAAGGGATTCGGGGGATCTCCACTGAAGCTTTCTTT. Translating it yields CASKGIRGISTEAFF.

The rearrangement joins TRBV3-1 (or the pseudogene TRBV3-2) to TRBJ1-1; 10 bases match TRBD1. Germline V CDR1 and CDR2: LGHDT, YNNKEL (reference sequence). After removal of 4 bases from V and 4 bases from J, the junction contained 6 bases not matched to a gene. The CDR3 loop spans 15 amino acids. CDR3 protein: CASSPETGGRTEAFF. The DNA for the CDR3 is TGTGCCAGCAGCCCTGAGACAGGGGGCCGCACTGAAGCTTTCTTT.

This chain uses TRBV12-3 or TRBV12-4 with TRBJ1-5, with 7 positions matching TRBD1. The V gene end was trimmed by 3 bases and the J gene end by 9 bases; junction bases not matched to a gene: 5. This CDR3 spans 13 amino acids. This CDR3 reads CASSLGQPRPQHF. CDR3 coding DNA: TGTGCCAGCAGTTTGGGACAGCCGCGGCCCCAGCATTTT.

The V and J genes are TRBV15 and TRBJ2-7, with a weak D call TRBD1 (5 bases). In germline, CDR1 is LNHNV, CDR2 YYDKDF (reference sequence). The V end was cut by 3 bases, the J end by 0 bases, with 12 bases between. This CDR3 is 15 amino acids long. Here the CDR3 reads CATSRVQANSYEQYF. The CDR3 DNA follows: TGTGCCACCAGCAGGGTACAGGCGAACTCCTACGAGCAGTACTTC.

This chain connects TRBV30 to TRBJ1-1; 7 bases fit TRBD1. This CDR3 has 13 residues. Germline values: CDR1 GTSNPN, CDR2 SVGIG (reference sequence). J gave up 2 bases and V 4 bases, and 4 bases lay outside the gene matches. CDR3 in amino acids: CAWTGGFNTEAFF. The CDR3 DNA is TGTGCCTGGACAGGGGGTTTCAACACTGAAGCTTTCTTT. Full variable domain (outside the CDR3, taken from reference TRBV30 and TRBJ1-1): SQTIHQWPATLVQPVGSPLSLECTVEGTSNPNLYWYRQAAGRGLQLLFYSVGIGQISSEVPQNLSASRPQDRQFILSSKKLLLSDSGFYLCAWTGGFNTEAFFGQGTRLTVV.

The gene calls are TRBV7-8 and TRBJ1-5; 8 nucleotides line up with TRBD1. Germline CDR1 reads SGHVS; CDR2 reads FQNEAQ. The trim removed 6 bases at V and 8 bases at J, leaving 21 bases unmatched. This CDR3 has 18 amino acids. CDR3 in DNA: TGTGCCAGCAGTCAGGCTCCGAGGCAGGGGGCGGTTGGGAAGCCCCAGCATTTT. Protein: CASSQAPRQGAVGKPQHF. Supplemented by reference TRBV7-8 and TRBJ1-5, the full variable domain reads GAGVSQSPRYKVAKRGQDVALRCDPISGHVSLFWYQQALGQGPEFLTYFQNEAQLDKSGLPSDRFFAERPEGSVSTLKIQRTQQEDSAVYLCASSQAPRQGAVGKPQHFGDGTRLSIL.

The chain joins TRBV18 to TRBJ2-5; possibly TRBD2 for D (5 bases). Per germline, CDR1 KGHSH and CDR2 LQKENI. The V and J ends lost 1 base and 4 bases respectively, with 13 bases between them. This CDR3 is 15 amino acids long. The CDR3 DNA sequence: TGTGCCAGCTCACCACAATTTGGGGAGACAGAGACCCAGTACTTC. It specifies CASSPQFGETETQYF.

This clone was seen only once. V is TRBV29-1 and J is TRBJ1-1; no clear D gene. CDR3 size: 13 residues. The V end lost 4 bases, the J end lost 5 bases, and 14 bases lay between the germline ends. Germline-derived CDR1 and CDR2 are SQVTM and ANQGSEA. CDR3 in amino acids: CSVGKGGDTEAFF. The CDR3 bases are TGCAGCGTTGGAAAGGGAGGTGATACTGAAGCTTTCTTT.

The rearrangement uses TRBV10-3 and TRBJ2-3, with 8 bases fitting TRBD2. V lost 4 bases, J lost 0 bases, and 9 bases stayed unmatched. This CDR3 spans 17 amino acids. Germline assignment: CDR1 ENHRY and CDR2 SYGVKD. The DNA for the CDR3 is TGTGCCATCAGTGGCCTGGCTAGCGGGCCTAGCACAGATACGCAGTATTTT. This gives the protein CAISGLASGPSTDTQYF.

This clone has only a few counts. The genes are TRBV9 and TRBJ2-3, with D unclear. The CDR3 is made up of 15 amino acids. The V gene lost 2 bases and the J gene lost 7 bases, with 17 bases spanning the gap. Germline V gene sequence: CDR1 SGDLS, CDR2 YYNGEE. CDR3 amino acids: CASSVSGSQPNTQYF. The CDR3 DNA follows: TGTGCCAGCAGCGTTTCCGGGTCTCAGCCTAATACGCAGTATTTT.

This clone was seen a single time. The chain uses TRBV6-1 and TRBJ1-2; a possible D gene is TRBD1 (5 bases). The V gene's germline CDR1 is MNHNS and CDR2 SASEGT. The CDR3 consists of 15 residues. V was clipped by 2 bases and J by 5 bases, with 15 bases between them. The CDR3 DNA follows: TGTGCCAGCAGTGAAATGGGGGGAATTACGTATGGCTACACCTTC. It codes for CASSEMGGITYGYTF.

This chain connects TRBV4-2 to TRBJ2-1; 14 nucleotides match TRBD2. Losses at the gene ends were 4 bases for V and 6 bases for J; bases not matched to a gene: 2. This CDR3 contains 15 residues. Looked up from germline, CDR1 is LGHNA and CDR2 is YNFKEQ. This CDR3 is CASSPTSGGANEQFF. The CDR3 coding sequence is TGTGCCAGCAGCCCGACTAGCGGGGGGGCCAATGAGCAGTTCTTC.

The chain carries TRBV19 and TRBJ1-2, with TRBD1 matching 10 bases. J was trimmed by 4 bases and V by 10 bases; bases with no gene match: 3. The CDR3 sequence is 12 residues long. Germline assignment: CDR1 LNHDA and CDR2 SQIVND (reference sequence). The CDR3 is CATGTGVYGYTF. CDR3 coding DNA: TGTGCCACGGGGACAGGGGTCTATGGCTACACCTTC.